This entry features one T cell receptor beta chain sequence. Germline and junction disagree at one end, which may indicate a read error. Method: immunoSEQ multiplex PCR; TCRdb's copy keeps in-frame clones and lacks some. The sample records about 330,000 clones, around 86% being singletons. This record belongs to a study of shared clonotypes between healthy human individuals. The CDR3 has 14 residues. Germline loops: CDR1 MNHNS, CDR2 SASEGT. The receptor comes from a man younger than 35 in good health. The sequenced material came from memory CD8+ T cells sorted from blood. Indicated subset: CD45RO+ cells pooled with CCR7-negative TemRA cells. The J gene is TRBJ2-7, the V gene TRBV6-1; 7 positions agree with TRBD2. As DNA, the CDR3 is TGTGCCAGCAGCGAAGCTGCGGGGGCCTACGAGCAGTACTTC. It is translated as CASSEAAGAYEQYF.